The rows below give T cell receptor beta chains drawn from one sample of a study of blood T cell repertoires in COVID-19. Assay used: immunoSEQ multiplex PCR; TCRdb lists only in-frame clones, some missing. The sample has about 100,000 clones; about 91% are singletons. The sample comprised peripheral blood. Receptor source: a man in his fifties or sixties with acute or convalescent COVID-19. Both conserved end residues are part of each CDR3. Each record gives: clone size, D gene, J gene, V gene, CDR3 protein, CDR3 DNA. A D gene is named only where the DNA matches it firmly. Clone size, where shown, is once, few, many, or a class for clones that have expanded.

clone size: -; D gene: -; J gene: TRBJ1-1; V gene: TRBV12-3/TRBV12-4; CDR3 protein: CASSPRRGTEAFF; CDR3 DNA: TGTGCCAGCAGTCCCCGGAGGGGCACTGAAGCTTTCTTT
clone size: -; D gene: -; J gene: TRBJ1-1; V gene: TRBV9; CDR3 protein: CASSPMWGGNTEAFF; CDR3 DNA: TGTGCCAGCAGCCCTATGTGGGGGGGGAACACTGAAGCTTTCTTT
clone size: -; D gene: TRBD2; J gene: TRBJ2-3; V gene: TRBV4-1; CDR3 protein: CASSQGWASGDTQYF; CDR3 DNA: TGCGCCAGCAGCCAGGGGTGGGCTAGCGGGGATACGCAGTATTTT
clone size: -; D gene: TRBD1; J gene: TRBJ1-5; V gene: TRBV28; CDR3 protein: CASSPSGTGKRQPQHF; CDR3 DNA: TGTGCCAGCAGTCCTTCCGGGACAGGGAAGAGGCAGCCCCAGCATTTT
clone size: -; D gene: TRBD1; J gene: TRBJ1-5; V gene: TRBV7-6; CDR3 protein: CASSLGDRGSNQPQHF; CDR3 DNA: TGTGCCAGCAGCTTAGGGGACAGGGGTAGCAATCAGCCCCAGCATTTT
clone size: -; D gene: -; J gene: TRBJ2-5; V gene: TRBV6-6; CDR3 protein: CASSYLDRFQETQYF; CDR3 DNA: TGTGCCAGCAGTTACCTCGACAGGTTCCAAGAGACCCAGTACTTC
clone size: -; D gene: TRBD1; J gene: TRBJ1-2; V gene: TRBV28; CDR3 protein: CASSTGTDYGYTF; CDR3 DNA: TGTGCCAGCAGCACCGGGACAGACTATGGCTACACCTTC
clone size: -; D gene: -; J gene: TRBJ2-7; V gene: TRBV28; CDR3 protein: CASSLGGGYEQYF; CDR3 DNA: TGTGCCAGCAGTTTAGGAGGCGGCTACGAGCAGTACTTC
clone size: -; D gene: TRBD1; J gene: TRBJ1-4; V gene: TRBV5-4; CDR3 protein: CASSTQGAEKLFF; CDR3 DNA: TGTGCCAGCAGCACCCAGGGGGCTGAAAAACTGTTTTTT
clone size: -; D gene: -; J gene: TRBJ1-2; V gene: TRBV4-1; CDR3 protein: CASSQGSLYGYTF; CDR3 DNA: TGCGCCAGCAGCCAAGGGAGCCTCTATGGCTACACCTTC
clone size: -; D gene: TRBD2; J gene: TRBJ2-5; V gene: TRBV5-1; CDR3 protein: CASSRAGGPVETQYF; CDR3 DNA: TGCGCCAGCAGCCGGGCGGGGGGGCCGGTTGAGACCCAGTACTTC
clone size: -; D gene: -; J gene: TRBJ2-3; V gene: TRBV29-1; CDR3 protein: CSVEGVGTRRTTFPDTQYF; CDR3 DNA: TGCAGCGTTGAAGGTGTTGGGACAAGACGTACCACTTTTCCAGATACGCAGTATTTT
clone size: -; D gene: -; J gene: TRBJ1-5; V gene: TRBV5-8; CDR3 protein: CASSLGGLPQHF; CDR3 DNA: TGTGCCAGCAGCTTGGGAGGGCTGCCCCAGCATTTT
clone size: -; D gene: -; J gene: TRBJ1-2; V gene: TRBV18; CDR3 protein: CASSPGGRGGYTF; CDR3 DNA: TGTGCCAGCTCACCAGGAGGGAGAGGGGGCTACACCTTC
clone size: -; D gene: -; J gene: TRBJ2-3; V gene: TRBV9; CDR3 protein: CASTPGGGGSHTDTQYF; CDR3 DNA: TGTGCCAGCACCCCGGGGGGCGGGGGCTCTCACACAGATACGCAGTATTTT
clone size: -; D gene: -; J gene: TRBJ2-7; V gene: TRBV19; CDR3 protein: CASSIDSYEQYF; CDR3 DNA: TGTGCCAGTAGTATAGATAGCTACGAGCAGTACTTC
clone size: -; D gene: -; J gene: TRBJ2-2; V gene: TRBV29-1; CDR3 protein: CSVRDTGELFF; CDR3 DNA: TGCAGCGTTCGGGACACCGGGGAGCTGTTTTTT
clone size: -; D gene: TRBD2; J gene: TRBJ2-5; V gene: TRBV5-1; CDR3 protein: CASSLGAGGSVLQETQYF; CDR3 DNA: TGCGCCAGCAGCCTGGGAGCGGGGGGGTCGGTCTTACAAGAGACCCAGTACTTC
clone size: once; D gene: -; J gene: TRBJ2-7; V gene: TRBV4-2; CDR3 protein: CASSQDNSYEQYF; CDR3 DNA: TGTGCCAGCAGCCAGGACAACTCCTACGAGCAGTACTTC
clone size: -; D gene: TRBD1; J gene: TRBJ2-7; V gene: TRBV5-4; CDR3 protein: CASSGPGTGTYEQYF; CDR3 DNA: TGTGCCAGCAGCGGTCCCGGGACAGGCACCTACGAGCAGTACTTC
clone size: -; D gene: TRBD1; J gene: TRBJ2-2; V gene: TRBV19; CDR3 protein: CASTGQGATGELFF; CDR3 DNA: TGTGCCAGTACTGGACAGGGGGCAACCGGGGAGCTGTTTTTT
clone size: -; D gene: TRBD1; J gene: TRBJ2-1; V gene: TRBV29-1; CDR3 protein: CSAPGQGNNEQFF; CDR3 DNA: TGCAGCGCGCCGGGACAGGGGAACAATGAGCAGTTCTTC
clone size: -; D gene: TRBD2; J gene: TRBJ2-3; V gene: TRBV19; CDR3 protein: CASSPPQLAGGLGTQYF; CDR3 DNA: TGTGCCAGTAGTCCCCCCCAACTAGCGGGGGGGCTCGGTACGCAGTATTTT
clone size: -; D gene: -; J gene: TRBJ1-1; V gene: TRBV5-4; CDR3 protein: CASSLRGGTEAFF; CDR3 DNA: TGTGCCAGCAGCTTGCGAGGGGGAACTGAAGCTTTCTTT
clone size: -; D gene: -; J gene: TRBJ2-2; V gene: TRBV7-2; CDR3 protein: CASSWAPGANTGELFF; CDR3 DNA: TGTGCCAGCAGCTGGGCCCCGGGAGCGAACACCGGGGAGCTGTTTTTT
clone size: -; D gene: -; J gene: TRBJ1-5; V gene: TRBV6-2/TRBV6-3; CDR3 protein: CASSYSGGLQPQHF; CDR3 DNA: TGTGCCAGCAGTTACTCGGGGGGTCTACAGCCCCAGCATTTT
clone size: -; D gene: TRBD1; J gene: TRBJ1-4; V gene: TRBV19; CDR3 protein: CASSIGQGGEKLFF; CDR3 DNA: TGTGCCAGTAGTATCGGTCAGGGGGGCGAAAAACTGTTTTTT
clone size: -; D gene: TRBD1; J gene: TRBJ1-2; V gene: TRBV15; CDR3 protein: CATSTRTTGDGYTF; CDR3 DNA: TGTGCCACCAGCACCCGCACCACAGGGGATGGCTACACCTTC
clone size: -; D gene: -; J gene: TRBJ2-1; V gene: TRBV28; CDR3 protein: CASSRRVNEQFF; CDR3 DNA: TGTGCCAGCAGCCGGAGGGTCAATGAGCAGTTCTTC
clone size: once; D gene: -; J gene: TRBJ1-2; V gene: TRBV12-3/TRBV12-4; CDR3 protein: CASKSLNYGYTF; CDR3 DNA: TGTGCCAGCAAGAGTCTTAACTATGGCTACACCTTC
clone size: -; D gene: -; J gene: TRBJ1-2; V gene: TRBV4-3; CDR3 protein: CASSQGSPEFYGYTF; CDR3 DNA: TGCGCCAGCAGCCAAGGGTCCCCCGAGTTCTATGGCTACACCTTC
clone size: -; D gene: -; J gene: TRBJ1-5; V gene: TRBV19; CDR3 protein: CASSIGRGLSNQPQHF; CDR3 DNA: TGTGCCAGTAGTATAGGCCGGGGTCTTAGCAATCAGCCCCAGCATTTT
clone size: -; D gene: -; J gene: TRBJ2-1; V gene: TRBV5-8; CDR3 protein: CASSLRAGWDEQFF; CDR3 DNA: TGTGCCAGCAGCTTGAGGGCAGGGTGGGATGAGCAGTTCTTC
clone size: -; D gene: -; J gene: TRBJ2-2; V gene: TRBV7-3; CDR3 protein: CASSPSPAGELFF; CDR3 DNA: TGTGCCAGCAGCCCGTCCCCGGCCGGGGAGCTGTTTTTT
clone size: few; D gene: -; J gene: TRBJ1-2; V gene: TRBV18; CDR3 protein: CASSPRGRPNYGYTF; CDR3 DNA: TGTGCCAGCTCACCCCGAGGTCGACCTAACTATGGCTACACCTTC
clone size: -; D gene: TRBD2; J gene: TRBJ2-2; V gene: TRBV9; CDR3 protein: CASRRREGATGELFF; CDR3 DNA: TGTGCCAGCAGGCGTCGGGAGGGCGCCACCGGGGAGCTGTTTTTT
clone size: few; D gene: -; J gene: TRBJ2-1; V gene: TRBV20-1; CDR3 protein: CSASSRGGSSYNEQFF; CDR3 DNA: TGCAGTGCTAGTTCTCGCGGAGGGAGCTCCTACAATGAGCAGTTCTTC